These 5 T cell receptor beta chains came from one sample sequenced in a study of early T cells in non-severe SARS-CoV-2 infection. In TCRdb, the 5' RACE reads were re-called with MiXCR into one record per CDR3 protein. Found here are fewer than 85,000 distinct CDR3 sequences, under 15% of them singletons; the top ten hold 1.3%. Sequenced input: whole blood. These receptors were collected from an adult who was a healthcare worker with PCR-confirmed SARS-CoV-2 infection or an uninfected control (not recorded which).

This clonotype was detected a few times. The CDR3 spells CSARVSRVNSPLHF. CDR3 DNA sequence: TGCAGTGCTAGAGTTTCCAGGGTCAATTCACCCCTCCACTTT. V and J are TRBV20-1 and TRBJ1-6; possibly TRBD1 for D (5 bases). The CDR3 runs 14 residues. Deletions cut 1 base from V and 7 bases from J, with 11 bases between. Germline lookup yields CDR1 DFQATT and CDR2 SNEGSKA (reference sequence).

This rearrangement joins TRBV28 to TRBJ2-1, with D possibly being TRBD1 (5 bases). Germline CDR1 reads MDHEN; CDR2 reads SYDVKM. V lost 4 bases and J lost 6, with 7 bases in between. The CDR3 is 12 amino acids. For the CDR3, the DNA is TGTGCCAGCAGTTCCGACAGCAATGAGCAGTTCTTC. Its translation is CASSSDSNEQFF.

This clonotype showed up many times. The chain joins TRBV7-2 to TRBJ2-3, with 9 bases fitting TRBD1. V lost 5 bases to trimming and J lost 3 bases; unmatched junction nucleotides: 6. The germline V gene has CDR1 SGHTA and CDR2 FQGNSA. The CDR3 covers 15 residues. This chain's CDR3 is CASSLRTGETDTQYF. The CDR3 bases are TGTGCCAGCAGCCTTCGGACAGGGGAAACAGATACGCAGTATTTT.

This clonotype was seen ten or more times. The genes are TRBV11-2 and TRBJ2-5, with unresolved D. Germline lookup yields CDR1 SGHAT and CDR2 FQNNGV. The CDR3 loop spans 14 amino acids. Trimming cost V 5 bases and J 1 base, with 11 bases left between them. In DNA form, the CDR3 reads TGTGCCAGCAGCAAAAGACTGGCCCAAGAGACCCAGTACTTC. Protein: CASSKRLAQETQYF.

The genes are TRBV6-5 and TRBJ2-5; D might be TRBD2 (6 bases). V gave up 2 bases and J gave up 6 bases, with 19 bases separating them. The CDR3 is 16 residues long. CDR1 is MNHEY and CDR2 is SVGAGI in the germline V gene. CDR3 nucleotides: TGTGCCAGCAGTTACGATGCCAGGGCCGGGGGAAAGACCCAGTACTTC. Translated, it gives CASSYDARAGGKTQYF.